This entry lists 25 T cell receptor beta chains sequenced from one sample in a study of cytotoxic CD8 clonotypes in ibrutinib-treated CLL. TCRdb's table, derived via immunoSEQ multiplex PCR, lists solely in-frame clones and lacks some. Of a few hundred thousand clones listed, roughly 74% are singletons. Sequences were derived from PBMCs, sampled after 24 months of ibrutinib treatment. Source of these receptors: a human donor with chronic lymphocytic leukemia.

DNA of the CDR3: TGTGCCAGCAGGCCCGGAGCGGAGGGGCCCGGGCAGTACTTC. Its protein product is CASRPGAEGPGQYF. J is TRBJ2-7 and V is TRBV2; D might be TRBD2 (6 bases). Germline V gives CDR1 SNHLY, CDR2 FYNNEI. With 6 bases removed from V and 9 bases from J, the gap between germline ends came to 21 bases. This CDR3 region has 14 residues.

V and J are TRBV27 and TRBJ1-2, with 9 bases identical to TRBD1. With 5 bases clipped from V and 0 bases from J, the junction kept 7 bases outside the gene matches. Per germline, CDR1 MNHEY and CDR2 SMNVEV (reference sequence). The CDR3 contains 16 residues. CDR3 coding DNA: TGTGCCAGCAGTCCACTACGGGACAGGGCTAACTATGGCTACACCTTC. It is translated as CASSPLRDRANYGYTF.

Here the CDR3 reads CASRSNLQETQYF. The CDR3 DNA reads TGCGCCAGCAGGAGTAATCTTCAAGAGACCCAGTACTTC. The rearrangement uses TRBV5-1 and TRBJ2-5, with no clear D. CDR1 and CDR2 from the germline V gene are SGHRS and YFSETQ. Trimming pared 5 bases from V and 2 bases from J, leaving 10 bases between. CDR3 size: 13 residues. Variable domain in full (rest from reference TRBV5-1 and TRBJ2-5): KAGVTQTPRYLIKTRGQQVTLSCSPISGHRSVSWYQQTPGQGLQFLFEYFSETQRNKGNFPGRFSGRQFSNSRSEMNVSTLELGDSALYLCASRSNLQETQYFGPGTRLLVL.

As DNA, the CDR3 is TGTGCCAGCAGCTTATCCCAGGGGCCGTACAATGAGCAGTTCTTC. Amino acids: CASSLSQGPYNEQFF. The rearrangement uses TRBV7-6 and TRBJ2-1; tentatively, D is TRBD1 (6 bases). The CDR3 length is 15 residues. Germline CDR1 reads SGHVS; CDR2 reads FNYEAQ. V lost 2 bases to trimming and J lost 4 bases, with 12 bases between them.

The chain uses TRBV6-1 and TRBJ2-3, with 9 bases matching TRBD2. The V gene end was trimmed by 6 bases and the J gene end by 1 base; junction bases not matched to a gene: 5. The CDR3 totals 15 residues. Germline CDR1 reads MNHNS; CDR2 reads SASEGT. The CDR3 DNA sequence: TGTGCCAGCAGAGGACTAGCGACGCGCACAGATACGCAGTATTTT. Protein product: CASRGLATRTDTQYF.

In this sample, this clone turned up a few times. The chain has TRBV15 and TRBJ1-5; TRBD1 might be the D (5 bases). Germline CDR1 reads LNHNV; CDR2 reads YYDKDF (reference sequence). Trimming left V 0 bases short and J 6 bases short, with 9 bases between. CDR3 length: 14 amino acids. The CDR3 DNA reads TGTGCCACCAGCAGAGACAGGGCGGGTCAGCCCCAGCATTTT. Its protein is CATSRDRAGQPQHF.

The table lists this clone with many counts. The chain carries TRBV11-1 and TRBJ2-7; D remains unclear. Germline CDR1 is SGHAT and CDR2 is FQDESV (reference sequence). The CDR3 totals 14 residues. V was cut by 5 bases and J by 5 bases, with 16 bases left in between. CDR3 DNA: TGTGCCAGCAGCGATAGGTGGGTTGGGGACGAGCAGTACTTC. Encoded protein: CASSDRWVGDEQYF. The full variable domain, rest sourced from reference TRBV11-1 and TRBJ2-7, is EAEVAQSPRYKITEKSQAVAFWCDPISGHATLYWYRQILGQGPELLVQFQDESVVDDSQLPKDRFSAERLKGVDSTLKIQPAELGDSAMYLCASSDRWVGDEQYFGPGTRLTVT.

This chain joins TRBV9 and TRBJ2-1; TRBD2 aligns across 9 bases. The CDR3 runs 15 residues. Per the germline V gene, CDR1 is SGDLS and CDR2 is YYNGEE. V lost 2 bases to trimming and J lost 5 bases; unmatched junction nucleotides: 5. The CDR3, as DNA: TGTGCCAGCAGCGTCATAGCGGGAGTGCACAATGAGCAGTTCTTC. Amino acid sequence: CASSVIAGVHNEQFF.

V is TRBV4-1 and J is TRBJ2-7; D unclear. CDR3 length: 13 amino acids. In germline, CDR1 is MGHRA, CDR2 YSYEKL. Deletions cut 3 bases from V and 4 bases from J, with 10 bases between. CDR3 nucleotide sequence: TGCGCCAGCAGCCAGTCTACACTGTACGAGCAGTACTTC. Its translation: CASSQSTLYEQYF.

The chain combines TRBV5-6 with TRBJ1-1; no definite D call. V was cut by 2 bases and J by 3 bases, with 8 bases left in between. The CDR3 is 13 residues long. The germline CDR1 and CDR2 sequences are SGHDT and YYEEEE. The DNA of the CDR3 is TGTGCCAGCAGCTTTCGACCGGACACTGAAGCTTTCTTT. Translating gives CASSFRPDTEAFF.

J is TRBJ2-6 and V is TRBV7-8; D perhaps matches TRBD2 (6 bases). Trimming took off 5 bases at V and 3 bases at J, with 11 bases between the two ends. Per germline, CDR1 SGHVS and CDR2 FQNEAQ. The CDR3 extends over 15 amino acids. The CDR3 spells CASSLGRDGANVLTF. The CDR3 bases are TGTGCCAGCAGCCTGGGGCGGGATGGGGCCAACGTCCTGACTTTC.

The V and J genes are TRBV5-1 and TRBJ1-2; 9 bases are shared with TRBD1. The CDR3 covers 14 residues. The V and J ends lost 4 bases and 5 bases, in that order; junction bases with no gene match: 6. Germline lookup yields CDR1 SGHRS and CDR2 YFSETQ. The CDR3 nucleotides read TGCGCCAGCAGCGAGGGACAGGGCGGGTATGGCTACACCTTC. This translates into CASSEGQGGYGYTF.

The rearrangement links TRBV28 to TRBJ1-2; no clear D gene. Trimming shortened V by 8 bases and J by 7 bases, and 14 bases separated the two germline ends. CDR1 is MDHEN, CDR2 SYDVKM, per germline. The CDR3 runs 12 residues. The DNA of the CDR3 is TGTGCCAGCGCCGGACCCTCCTTTGGCTACACCTTC. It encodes CASAGPSFGYTF.

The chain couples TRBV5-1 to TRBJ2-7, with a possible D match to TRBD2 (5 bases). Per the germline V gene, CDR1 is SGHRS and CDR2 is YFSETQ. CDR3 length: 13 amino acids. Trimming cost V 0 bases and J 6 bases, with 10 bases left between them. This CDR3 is CASSLGAGSEQYF. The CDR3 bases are TGCGCCAGCAGCTTGGGTGCGGGTTCCGAGCAGTACTTC.

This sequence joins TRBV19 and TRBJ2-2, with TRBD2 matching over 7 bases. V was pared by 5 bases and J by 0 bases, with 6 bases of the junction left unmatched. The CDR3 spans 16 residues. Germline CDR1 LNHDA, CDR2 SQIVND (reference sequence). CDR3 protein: CASSPGGIANTGELFF. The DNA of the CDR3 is TGTGCCAGTAGTCCGGGAGGCATCGCGAACACCGGGGAGCTGTTTTTT.

The DNA of the CDR3 is TGTGCCAGTAGTATCAAGGCCGGACAGGGGGCCTACGAGCAGTACTTC. Amino acids: CASSIKAGQGAYEQYF. The J gene is TRBJ2-7, the V gene TRBV19; 10 bases match TRBD1. Germline loops: CDR1 LNHDA, CDR2 SQIVND (reference sequence). Losses at the gene ends were 3 bases for V and 2 bases for J; bases not matched to a gene: 7. The CDR3 runs to 16 residues.

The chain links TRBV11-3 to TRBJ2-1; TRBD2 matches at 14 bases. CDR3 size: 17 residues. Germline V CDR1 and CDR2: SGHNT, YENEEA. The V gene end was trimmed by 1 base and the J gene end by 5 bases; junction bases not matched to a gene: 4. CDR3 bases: TGTGCCAGCAGCTTAGGACTAGCGGGAGGGTTCCACAATGAGCAGTTCTTC. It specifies CASSLGLAGGFHNEQFF.

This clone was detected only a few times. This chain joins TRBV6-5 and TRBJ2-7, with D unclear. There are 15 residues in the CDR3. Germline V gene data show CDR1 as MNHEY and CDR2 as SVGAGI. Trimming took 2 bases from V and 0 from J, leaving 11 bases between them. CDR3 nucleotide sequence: TGTGCCAGCAGTTACCACCCGGGCAGCTCCTACGAGCAGTACTTC. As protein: CASSYHPGSSYEQYF.

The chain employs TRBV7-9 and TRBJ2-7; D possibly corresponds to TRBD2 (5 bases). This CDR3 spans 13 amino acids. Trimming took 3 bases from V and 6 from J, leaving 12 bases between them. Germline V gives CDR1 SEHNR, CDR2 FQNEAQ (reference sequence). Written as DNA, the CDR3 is TGTGCCAGCAGCTTGGTAGCCAGCGGCGAGCAGTACTTC. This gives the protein CASSLVASGEQYF.

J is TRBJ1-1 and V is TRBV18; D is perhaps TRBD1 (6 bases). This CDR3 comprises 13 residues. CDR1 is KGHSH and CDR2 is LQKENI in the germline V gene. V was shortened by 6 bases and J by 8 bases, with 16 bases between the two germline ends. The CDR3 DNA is TGTGCCAGCTCGCGACAGGACTACGAGGAAGCTTTCTTT. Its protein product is CASSRQDYEEAFF.

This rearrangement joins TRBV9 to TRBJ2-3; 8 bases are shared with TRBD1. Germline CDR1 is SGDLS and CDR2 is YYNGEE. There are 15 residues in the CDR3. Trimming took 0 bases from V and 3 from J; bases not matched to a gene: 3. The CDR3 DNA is TGTGCCAGCAGCGTAGACCAGGGGGCGACAGATACGCAGTATTTT. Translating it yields CASSVDQGATDTQYF.

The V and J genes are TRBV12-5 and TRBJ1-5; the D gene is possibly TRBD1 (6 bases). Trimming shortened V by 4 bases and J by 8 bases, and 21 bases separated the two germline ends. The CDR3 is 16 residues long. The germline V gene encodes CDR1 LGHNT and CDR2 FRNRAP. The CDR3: CASGSLPGQGKKPQHF. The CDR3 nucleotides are TGTGCTAGTGGTTCCCTACCCGGTCAGGGGAAAAAGCCCCAGCATTTT.

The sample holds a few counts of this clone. CDR3 region: CAWSVQGTSGNTIYF. The CDR3 region has the DNA TGTGCCTGGAGTGTACAAGGGACCTCTGGAAACACCATATATTTT. This chain links TRBV30 with TRBJ1-3; TRBD1 is a possible D gene (5 bases). The CDR3 runs to 15 residues. V was cut by 0 bases and J by 0 bases, with 9 bases left in between. In germline, CDR1 is GTSNPN, CDR2 SVGIG (reference sequence).

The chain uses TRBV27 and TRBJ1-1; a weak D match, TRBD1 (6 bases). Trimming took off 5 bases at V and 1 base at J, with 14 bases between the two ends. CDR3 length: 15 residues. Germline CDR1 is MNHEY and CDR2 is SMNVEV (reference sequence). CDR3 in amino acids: CASSEKTGWNTEAFF. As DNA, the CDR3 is TGTGCCAGCAGTGAGAAGACAGGCTGGAACACTGAAGCTTTCTTT.

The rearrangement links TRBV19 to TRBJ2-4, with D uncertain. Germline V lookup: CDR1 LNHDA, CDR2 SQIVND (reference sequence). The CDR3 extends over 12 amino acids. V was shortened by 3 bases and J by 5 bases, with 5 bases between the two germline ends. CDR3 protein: CASSITENIQYF. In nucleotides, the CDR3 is TGTGCCAGTAGTATCACAGAAAACATTCAGTACTTC. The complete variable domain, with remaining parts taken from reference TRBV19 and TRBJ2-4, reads DGGITQSPKYLFRKEGQNVTLSCEQNLNHDAMYWYRQDPGQGLRLIYYSQIVNDFQKGDIAEGYSVSREKKESFPLTVTSAQKNPTAFYLCASSITENIQYFGAGTRLSVL.